These 13 T cell receptor beta chains came from one sample sequenced in a study of beta chain features in type 1 diabetes (dated by TCRdb to the late 2010s). Their antigens remain unidentified. Library preparation used the immunoSEQ multiplex PCR assay. The entire amount of isolated RNA was reverse transcribed using the High Capacity cDNA Reverse Transcription Kit, so the sequenced TCRB transcripts were expressed ones. What TCRdb holds here is the immuneACCESS table cut down to in-frame rearrangements. Part of the clones is not present; checked against another copy, under half of the missing clones reflect an unresolved V gene, and the others are unexplained. The table for this sample lists 300,000 to 400,000 clones; approximately 13% of them were counted only once. The top ten clonotypes cover approximately 0.016% of the sample. Overall study results and their limits: In all four CD4+ subsets, TCRB CDR3 length was moderately but significantly shorter in type 1 diabetes patients.

Sequenced material: naive CD4+ T cells from blood. The meaning of the sample's cell subset or site label: true naive CD4+ T cells. These receptor sequences come from a woman younger than 35 with type 1 diabetes.

This rearrangement joins TRBV21-1 to TRBJ2-7; TRBD2 was called by the table and not checked on the DNA. TRBV21-1 is a known pseudogene. CDR3 length: 16 residues. This CDR3 reads CAGPEASGRTCYEQYF. The CDR3 coding sequence is TGTGCCGGCCCGGAGGCTAGCGGGAGAACATGTTACGAGCAGTACTTC.

This clone was detected only a few times. The rearrangement uses TRBV5-1 and TRBJ2-3, with 9 bases aligning to TRBD2. J lost 6 bases, V lost 2 bases, and 10 bases had no gene match. The V gene's germline CDR1 is SGHRS and CDR2 YFSETQ. The CDR3 has 16 amino acids. CDR3 sequence: CASSFASGTQGDTQYF. In DNA, the CDR3 is TGCGCCAGCAGCTTCGCTAGCGGGACCCAGGGGGATACGCAGTATTTT.

This clone was seen a few times. V gene TRBV5-6 combines with J gene TRBJ2-1; 10 nucleotides agree with TRBD1. After removal of 1 base from V and 7 bases from J, the junction contained 8 bases not matched to a gene. Germline CDR1 and CDR2: SGHDT and YYEEEE. The CDR3 loop spans 16 amino acids. CDR3: CASSLWRGTGANEQFF. The CDR3 DNA reads as TGTGCCAGCAGCTTGTGGCGCGGGACAGGGGCGAATGAGCAGTTCTTC.

This clone occurred a few times. V and J are TRBV6-5 and TRBJ2-1; weak D call: TRBD2 (6 bases). CDR1 is MNHEY, CDR2 SVGAGI, per germline. Trimming pared 0 bases from V and 9 bases from J, leaving 12 bases between. The length of the CDR3 is 14 residues. Here the CDR3 reads CASSYSRDSTEQFF. CDR3 DNA sequence: TGTGCCAGCAGTTACTCGCGGGACTCAACTGAGCAGTTCTTC.

This chain uses TRBV29-1 with TRBJ1-1; maybe TRBD1 (6 bases). This CDR3 spans 13 amino acids. Looked up from germline, CDR1 is SQVTM and CDR2 is ANQGSEA. V was clipped by 4 bases and J by 1 base, with 10 bases between them. CDR3: CSVVQGGNTEAFF. CDR3 coding DNA: TGCAGCGTTGTTCAAGGGGGGAACACTGAAGCTTTCTTT.

This clone was recorded a few times. The chain joins TRBV30 to TRBJ1-5; 8 positions match TRBD1. This CDR3 comprises 15 residues. Germline lookup yields CDR1 GTSNPN and CDR2 SVGIG (reference sequence). With V trimmed by 4 bases and J by 4 bases, 9 bases remained unmatched. CDR3 in amino acids: CAWTSQTGENQPQHF. In DNA form, the CDR3 reads TGTGCCTGGACTAGCCAGACAGGGGAGAATCAGCCCCAGCATTTT.

This clone was seen only a few times. V usage is TRBV30 and J usage is TRBJ1-1; D remains unclear. The CDR3 runs 13 residues. Germline CDR1 reads GTSNPN; CDR2 reads SVGIG (reference sequence). Trimming removed 0 bases at V and 2 bases at J, with 7 bases between. This CDR3 is CAWSVDINTEAFF. CDR3 sequence (DNA): TGTGCCTGGAGTGTTGACATAAACACTGAAGCTTTCTTT.

The V and J genes are TRBV10-3 and TRBJ2-3; 7 positions agree with TRBD1. Germline V lookup: CDR1 ENHRY, CDR2 SYGVKD. The CDR3 totals 14 residues. J lost 0 bases, V lost 7 bases, and 4 bases had no gene match. CDR3: CAITGTDSTDTQYF. CDR3 DNA: TGTGCCATCACTGGGACAGATAGCACAGATACGCAGTATTTT.

This clone was seen a handful of times. V is TRBV30 and J is TRBJ1-1; D might be TRBD1 (5 bases). V lost 2 bases, J lost 6 bases, and 10 bases lay in between. There are 12 residues in the CDR3. CDR1 and CDR2 (germline): GTSNPN, SVGIG (reference sequence). CDR3 loop: CAWSQGTAEAFF. The CDR3 DNA is TGTGCCTGGAGTCAGGGTACAGCTGAAGCTTTCTTT.

The V and J genes are TRBV6-5 and TRBJ2-7; 8 positions match TRBD2. V lost 5 bases, J lost 4 bases, and 10 bases stayed unmatched. From germline, CDR1 is MNHEY and CDR2 SVGAGI. This CDR3 region has 15 residues. The CDR3 DNA reads as TGTGCCAGCAGTACCCGGGGGGGGAACACTTACGAGCAGTACTTC. Its translation: CASSTRGGNTYEQYF.

This clone was seen more than once but under ten times. The genes are TRBV29-1 and TRBJ2-4; D may be TRBD1 (5 bases). The CDR3 sequence is 14 residues long. CDR1 is SQVTM, CDR2 ANQGSEA, per germline. V lost 7 bases and J 5 bases, leaving 18 bases between the germline ends. The CDR3 nucleotides read TGCAGCGCTTACCCCGGAGACAGCCAAAACATTCAGTACTTC. Its protein is CSAYPGDSQNIQYF.

The V and J genes are TRBV28 and TRBJ1-1, with D perhaps TRBD1 (5 bases). CDR3 length: 15 residues. V was cut by 3 bases and J by 5 bases, with 16 bases left in between. In germline, CDR1 is MDHEN, CDR2 SYDVKM. The CDR3 bases are TGTGCCAGCAGTTTTGGGGACTCCCAGGGAACTGAAGCTTTCTTT. Translating gives CASSFGDSQGTEAFF.

Note on this clone: Distinct nucleotide sequences in the sample also encode this CDR3. The chain uses TRBV28 and TRBJ2-7; D is unclear. Trimming shortened V by 7 bases and J by 0 bases, and 10 bases separated the two germline ends. From germline, CDR1 is MDHEN and CDR2 SYDVKM. There are 13 residues in the CDR3. Here the CDR3 DNA reads TGTGCCAGCATTGCAGGCATCTCCTACGAGCAGTACTTC. Its translation is CASIAGISYEQYF.